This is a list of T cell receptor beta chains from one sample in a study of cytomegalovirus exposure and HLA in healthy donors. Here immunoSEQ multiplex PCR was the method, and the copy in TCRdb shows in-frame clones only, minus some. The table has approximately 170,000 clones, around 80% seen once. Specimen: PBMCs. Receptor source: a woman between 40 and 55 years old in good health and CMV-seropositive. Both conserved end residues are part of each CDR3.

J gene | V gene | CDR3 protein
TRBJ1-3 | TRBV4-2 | CASSQATPRGNTIYF
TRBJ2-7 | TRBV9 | CASSPRGGNEQYF
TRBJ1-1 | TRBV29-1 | CSVERGGRGTEAFF
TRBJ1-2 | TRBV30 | CAGTKQGSYGYTF
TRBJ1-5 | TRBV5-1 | CASSLTGLNQPQHF
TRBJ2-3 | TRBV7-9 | CASSLNGGAMDTQYF
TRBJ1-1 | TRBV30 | CAWSVNRGGSEAFF
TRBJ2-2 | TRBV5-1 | CASSLRGVNTGELFF
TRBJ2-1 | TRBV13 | CASSLAGGNQWEQFF
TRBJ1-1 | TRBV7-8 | CASSLDSRGTEAFF
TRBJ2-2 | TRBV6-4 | CASSDSKQGNTGELFF
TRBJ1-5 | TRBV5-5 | CASSWRADQPQHF
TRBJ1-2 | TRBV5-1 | CASSQERDTYGYTF
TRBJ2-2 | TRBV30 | CAWGRSTGELFF
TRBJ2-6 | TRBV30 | CAWSPGSGANVLTF
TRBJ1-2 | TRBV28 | CASSQGAGNYGYTF
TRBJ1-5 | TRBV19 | CASSIDKMTGAQHF
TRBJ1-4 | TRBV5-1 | CASSLGTGSGEKLFF
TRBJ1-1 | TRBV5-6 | CASSFAGAGGAFF
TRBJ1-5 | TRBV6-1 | CASSDGASTVNDQPQHF
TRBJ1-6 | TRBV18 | CASSPSRFGSPLHF
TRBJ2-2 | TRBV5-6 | CASSFGSGAGELFF
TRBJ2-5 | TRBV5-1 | CASSSSGARETQYF
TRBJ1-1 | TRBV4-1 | CASSQDPAGTGGTSGPEAFF
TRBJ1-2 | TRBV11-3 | CASSLTGGAGYTF
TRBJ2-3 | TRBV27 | CASSRLAGGPDTQYF
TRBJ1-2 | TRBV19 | CASRYQSPANYGYTF
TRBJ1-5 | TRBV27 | CASSAGQGGNQPQHF
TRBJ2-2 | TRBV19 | CASSDGTLLTGELFF
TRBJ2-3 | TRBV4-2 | CASSPLAGTDTQYF
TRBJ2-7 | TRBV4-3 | CASSQGDGGGGFEQYF
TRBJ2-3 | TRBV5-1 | CASSLTVPTDTQYF
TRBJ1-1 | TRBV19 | CASSTTGDTEAFF